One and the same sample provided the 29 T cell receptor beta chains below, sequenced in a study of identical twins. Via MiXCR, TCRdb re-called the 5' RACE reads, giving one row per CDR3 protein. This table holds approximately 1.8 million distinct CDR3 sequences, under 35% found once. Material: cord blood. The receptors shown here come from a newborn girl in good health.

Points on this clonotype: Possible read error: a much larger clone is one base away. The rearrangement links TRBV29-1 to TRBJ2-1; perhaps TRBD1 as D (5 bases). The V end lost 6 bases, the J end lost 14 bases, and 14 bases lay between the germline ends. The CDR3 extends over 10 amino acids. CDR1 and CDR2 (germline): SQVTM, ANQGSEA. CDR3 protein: CSVKTGPEFF. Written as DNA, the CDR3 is TGCAGCGTAAAAACAGGACCTGAGTTCTTC.

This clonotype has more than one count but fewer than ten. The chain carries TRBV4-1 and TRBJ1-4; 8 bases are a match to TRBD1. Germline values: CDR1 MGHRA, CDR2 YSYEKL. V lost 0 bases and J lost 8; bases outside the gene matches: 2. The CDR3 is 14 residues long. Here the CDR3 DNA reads TGCGCCAGCAGCCAAGATGGGGACAGGGAAAAACTGTTTTTT. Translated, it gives CASSQDGDREKLFF.

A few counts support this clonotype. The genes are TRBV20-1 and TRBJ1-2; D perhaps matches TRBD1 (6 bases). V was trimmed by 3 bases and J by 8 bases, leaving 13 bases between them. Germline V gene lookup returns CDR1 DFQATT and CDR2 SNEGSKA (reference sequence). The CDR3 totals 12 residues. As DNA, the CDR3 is TGCAGTGCTAGGGCGGGGGGCGAGGGCTACACCTTC. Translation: CSARAGGEGYTF.

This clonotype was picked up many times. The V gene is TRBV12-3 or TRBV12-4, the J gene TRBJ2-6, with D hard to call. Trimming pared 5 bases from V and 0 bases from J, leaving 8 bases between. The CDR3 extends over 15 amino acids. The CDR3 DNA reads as TGTGCCAGCAGTCCTCTTCGCTCTGGGGCCAACGTCCTGACTTTC. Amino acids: CASSPLRSGANVLTF.

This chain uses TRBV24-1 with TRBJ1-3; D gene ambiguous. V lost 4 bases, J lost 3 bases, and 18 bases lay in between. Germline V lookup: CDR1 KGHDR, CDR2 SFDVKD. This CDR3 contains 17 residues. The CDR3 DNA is TGTGCCACCAGTGACTACCGACGAGAGAAGCGTGGAAACACCATATATTTT. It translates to CATSDYRREKRGNTIYF.

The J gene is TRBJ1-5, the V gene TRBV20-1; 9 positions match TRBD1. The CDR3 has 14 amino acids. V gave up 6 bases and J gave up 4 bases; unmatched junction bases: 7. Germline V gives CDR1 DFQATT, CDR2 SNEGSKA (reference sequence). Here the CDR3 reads CSALQGANNQPQHF. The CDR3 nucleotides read TGCAGTGCGCTACAGGGGGCGAATAATCAGCCCCAGCATTTT.

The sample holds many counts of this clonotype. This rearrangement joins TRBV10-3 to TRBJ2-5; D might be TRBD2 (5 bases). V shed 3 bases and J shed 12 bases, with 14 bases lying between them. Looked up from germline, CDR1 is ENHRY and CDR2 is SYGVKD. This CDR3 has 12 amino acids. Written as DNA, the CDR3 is TGTGCCATCAGTGAAGTGGAGGCAGCCAAGTACTTC. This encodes CAISEVEAAKYF.

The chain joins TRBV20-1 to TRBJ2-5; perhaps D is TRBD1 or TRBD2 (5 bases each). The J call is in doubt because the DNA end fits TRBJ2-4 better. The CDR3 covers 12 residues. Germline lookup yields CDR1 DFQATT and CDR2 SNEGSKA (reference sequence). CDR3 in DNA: TGCAGTGGCCGGAGGCAGGGTGACATTCAGTACTTC. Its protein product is CSGRRQGDIQYF.

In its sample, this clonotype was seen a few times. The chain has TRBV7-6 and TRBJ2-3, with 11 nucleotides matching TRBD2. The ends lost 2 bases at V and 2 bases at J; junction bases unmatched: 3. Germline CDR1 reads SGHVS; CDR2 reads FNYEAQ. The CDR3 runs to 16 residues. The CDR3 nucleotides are TGTGCCAGCAGCTTACTAGCGGGAGGCACCACAGATACGCAGTATTTT. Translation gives CASSLLAGGTTDTQYF.

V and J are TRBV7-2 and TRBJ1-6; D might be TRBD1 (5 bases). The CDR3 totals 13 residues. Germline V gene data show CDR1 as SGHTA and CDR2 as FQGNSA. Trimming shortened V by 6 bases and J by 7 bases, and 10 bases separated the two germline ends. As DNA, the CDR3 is TGTGCCAGCAGACCATCAGGGAATTCACCCCTCCACTTT. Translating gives CASRPSGNSPLHF.

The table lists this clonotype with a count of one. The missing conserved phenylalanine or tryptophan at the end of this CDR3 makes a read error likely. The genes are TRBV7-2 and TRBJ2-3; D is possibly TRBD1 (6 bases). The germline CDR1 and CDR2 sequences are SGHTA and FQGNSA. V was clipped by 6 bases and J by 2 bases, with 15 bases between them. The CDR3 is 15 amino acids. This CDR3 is CASRRLQGSTDTQYY. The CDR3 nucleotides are TGTGCCAGCAGACGACTCCAGGGGTCCACAGATACGCAGTATTAT.

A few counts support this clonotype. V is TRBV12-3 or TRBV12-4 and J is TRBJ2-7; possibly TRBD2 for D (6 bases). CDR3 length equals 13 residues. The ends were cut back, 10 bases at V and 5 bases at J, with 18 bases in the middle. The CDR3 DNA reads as TGTGCCACCGCCCGTTGGCGGGGTGACGAGCAGTACTTC. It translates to CATARWRGDEQYF.

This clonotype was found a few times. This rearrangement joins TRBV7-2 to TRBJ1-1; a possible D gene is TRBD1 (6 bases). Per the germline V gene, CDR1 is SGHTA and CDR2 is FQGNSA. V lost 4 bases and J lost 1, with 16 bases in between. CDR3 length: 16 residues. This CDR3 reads CASSWEEGQTNTEAFF. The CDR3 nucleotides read TGTGCCAGCAGCTGGGAGGAAGGACAGACGAACACTGAAGCTTTCTTT.

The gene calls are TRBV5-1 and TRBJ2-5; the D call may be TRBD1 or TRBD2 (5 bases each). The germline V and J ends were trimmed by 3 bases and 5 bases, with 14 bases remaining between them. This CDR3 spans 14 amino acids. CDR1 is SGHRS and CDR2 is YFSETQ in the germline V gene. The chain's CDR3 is CASSWDGRLETQYF. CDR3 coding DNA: TGCGCCAGCAGCTGGGACGGCCGCTTGGAGACCCAGTACTTC. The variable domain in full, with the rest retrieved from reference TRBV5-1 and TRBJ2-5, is KAGVTQTPRYLIKTRGQQVTLSCSPISGHRSVSWYQQTPGQGLQFLFEYFSETQRNKGNFPGRFSGRQFSNSRSEMNVSTLELGDSALYLCASSWDGRLETQYFGPGTRLLVL.

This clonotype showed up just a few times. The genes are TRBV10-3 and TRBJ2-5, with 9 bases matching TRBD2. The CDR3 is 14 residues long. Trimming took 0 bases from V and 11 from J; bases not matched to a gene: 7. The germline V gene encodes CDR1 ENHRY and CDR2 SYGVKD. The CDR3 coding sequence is TGTGCCATCAGTGAGTCAGGACTAGCGAGTGAGCAGTACTTC. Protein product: CAISESGLASEQYF.

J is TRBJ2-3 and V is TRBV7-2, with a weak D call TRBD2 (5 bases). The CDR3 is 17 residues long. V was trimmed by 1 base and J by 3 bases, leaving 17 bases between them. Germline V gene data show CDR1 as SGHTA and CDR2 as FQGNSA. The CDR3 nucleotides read TGTGCCAGCAGCTTAGGTCGCGAGCTCCGAGGGACAGATACGCAGTATTTT. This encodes CASSLGRELRGTDTQYF.

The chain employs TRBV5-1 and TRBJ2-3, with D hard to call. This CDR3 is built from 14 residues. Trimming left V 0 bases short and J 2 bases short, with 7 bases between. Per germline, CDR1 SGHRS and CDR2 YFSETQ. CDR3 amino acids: CASSLAPITDTQYF. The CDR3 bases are TGCGCCAGCAGCTTGGCCCCAATCACAGATACGCAGTATTTT.

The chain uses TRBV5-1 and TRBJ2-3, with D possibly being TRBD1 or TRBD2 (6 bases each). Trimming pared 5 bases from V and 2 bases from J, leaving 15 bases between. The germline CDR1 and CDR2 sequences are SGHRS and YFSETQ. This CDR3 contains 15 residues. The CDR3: CASRHFGGLTDTQYF. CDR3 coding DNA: TGCGCCAGCAGACACTTTGGGGGGCTCACAGATACGCAGTATTTT.

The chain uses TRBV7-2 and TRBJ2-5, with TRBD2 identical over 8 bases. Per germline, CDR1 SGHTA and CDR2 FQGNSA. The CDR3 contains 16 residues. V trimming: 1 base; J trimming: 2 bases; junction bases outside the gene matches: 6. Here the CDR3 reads CASSLVGSGVQETQYF. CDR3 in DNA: TGTGCCAGCAGCTTAGTCGGTAGCGGGGTACAAGAGACCCAGTACTTC.

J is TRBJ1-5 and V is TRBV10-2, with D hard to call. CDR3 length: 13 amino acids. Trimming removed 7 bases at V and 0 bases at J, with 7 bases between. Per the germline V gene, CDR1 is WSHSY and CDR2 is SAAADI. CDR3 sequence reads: CASMEGSNQPQHF. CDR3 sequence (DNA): TGCGCCAGCATGGAAGGTAGCAATCAGCCCCAGCATTTT.

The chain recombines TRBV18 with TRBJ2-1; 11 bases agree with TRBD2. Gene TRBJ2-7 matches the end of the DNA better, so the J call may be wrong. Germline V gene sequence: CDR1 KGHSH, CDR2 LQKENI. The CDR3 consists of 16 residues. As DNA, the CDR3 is TGTGCCAGCTCACTATTGACTAGCGGGGACTACAATGAGCAGTACTTC. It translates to CASSLLTSGDYNEQYF.

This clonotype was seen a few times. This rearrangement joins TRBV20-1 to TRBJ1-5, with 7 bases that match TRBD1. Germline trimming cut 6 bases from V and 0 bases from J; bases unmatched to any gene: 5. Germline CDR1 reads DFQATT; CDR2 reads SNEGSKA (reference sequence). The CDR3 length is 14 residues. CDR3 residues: CSAEDRLSNQPQHF. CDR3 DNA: TGCAGTGCCGAGGACAGGCTTAGCAATCAGCCCCAGCATTTT.

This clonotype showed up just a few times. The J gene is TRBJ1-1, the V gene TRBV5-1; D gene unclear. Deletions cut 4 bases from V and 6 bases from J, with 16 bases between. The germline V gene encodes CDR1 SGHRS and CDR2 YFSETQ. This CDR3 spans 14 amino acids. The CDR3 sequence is CASSGGRGDSEAFF. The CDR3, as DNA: TGCGCCAGCAGCGGCGGACGGGGAGACTCTGAAGCTTTCTTT.

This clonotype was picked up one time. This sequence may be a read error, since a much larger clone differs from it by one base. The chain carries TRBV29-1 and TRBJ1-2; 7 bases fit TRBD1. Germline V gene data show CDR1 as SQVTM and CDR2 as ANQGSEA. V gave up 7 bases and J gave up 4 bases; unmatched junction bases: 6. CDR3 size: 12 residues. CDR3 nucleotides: TGCAGCGCCGAGGACAGGAGCTATGGCTACACCTTC. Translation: CSAEDRSYGYTF.

The DNA of the CDR3 is TGTGCCAGCAGCTTATTTGAAGGGAGGAACACTGAAGCTTTCTTT. Translated, it gives CASSLFEGRNTEAFF. V and J are TRBV7-9 and TRBJ1-1; D uncertain. CDR1 and CDR2 (germline): SEHNR, FQNEAQ (reference sequence). CDR3 length: 15 residues. V was trimmed by 2 bases and J by 1 base, leaving 11 bases between them.

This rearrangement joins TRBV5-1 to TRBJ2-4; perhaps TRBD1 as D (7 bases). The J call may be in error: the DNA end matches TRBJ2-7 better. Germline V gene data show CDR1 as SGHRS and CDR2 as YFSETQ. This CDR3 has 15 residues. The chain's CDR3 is CASSLDKGAGYEQYF. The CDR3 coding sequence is TGCGCCAGCAGCTTGGATAAGGGGGCGGGATACGAGCAGTACTTC.

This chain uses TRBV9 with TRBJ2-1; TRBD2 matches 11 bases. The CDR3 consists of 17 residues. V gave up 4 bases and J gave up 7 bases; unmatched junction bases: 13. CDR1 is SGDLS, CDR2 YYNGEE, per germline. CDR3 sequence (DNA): TGTGCCAGCAGCCACCTTATAGCGGGAGGGCCGGGAAATGAGCAGTTCTTC. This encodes CASSHLIAGGPGNEQFF.

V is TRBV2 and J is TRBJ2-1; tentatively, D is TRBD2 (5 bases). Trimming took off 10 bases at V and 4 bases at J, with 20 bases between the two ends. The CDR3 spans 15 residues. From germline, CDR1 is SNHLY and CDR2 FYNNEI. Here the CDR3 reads CATEGGSPAYNEQFF. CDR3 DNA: TGTGCCACAGAGGGTGGGAGCCCCGCGTACAATGAGCAGTTCTTC.

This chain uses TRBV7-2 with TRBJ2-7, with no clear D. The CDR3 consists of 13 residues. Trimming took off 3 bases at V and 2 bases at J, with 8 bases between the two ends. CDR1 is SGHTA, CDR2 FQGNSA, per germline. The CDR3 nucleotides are TGTGCCAGCAGCTTTGTAGGGACCTACGAGCAGTACTTC. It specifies CASSFVGTYEQYF.